The 29 T cell receptor beta chains in this list originate from one sample, sequenced in a study of T cell changes during pregnancy in multiple sclerosis. TCRdb's copy holds only in-frame clones and misses some; the assay was immunoSEQ multiplex PCR. The repertoire includes about 70,000 clones, over 90% of them detected once, and about 0.3% sits in the top ten. This specimen was CD4+ T cells from peripheral blood mononuclear cells, taken after pregnancy. The origin of the receptors is a female donor with multiple sclerosis, enrolled in a pregnancy study.

The chain couples TRBV11-2 to TRBJ1-1, with a tentative D call TRBD1 (5 bases). This CDR3 is 14 amino acids long. Germline V gives CDR1 SGHAT, CDR2 FQNNGV. Trimming stripped 5 bases from V and 0 bases from J, with 10 bases between. The CDR3 region has the DNA TGTGCCAGCAGCCCTAGACAGCTGAACACTGAAGCTTTCTTT. Encoded protein: CASSPRQLNTEAFF.

The chain combines TRBV7-2 with TRBJ2-5; 8 nucleotides line up with TRBD2. The CDR3 has 15 amino acids. The trim removed 5 bases at V and 5 bases at J, leaving 10 bases unmatched. The germline V gene encodes CDR1 SGHTA and CDR2 FQGNSA. CDR3 nucleotide sequence: TGTGCCAGCAGCCAACAAGCGGGGGAGAGGGAGACCCAGTACTTC. This gives the protein CASSQQAGERETQYF.

V is TRBV7-2 and J is TRBJ2-1, with D possibly matching TRBD1 (6 bases). Trimming left V 0 bases short and J 0 bases short, with 12 bases between. The CDR3 length is 17 residues. Germline assignment: CDR1 SGHTA and CDR2 FQGNSA. The CDR3 here is CASSLAPRGSSYNEQFF. Written as DNA, the CDR3 is TGTGCCAGCAGCTTAGCCCCCAGGGGCAGCTCCTACAATGAGCAGTTCTTC. The whole variable domain, filled in from reference TRBV7-2 and TRBJ2-1, reads GAGVSQSPSNKVTEKGKDVELRCDPISGHTALYWYRQSLGQGLEFLIYFQGNSAPDKSGLPSDRFSAERTGGSVSTLTIQRTQQEDSAVYLCASSLAPRGSSYNEQFFGPGTRLTVL.

This clone has just one count. The V call is TRBV28, the J call TRBJ1-5; maybe TRBD1 (5 bases). CDR3 length: 16 amino acids. The germline V and J ends were trimmed by 7 bases and 2 bases, with 18 bases remaining between them. Germline V gene sequence: CDR1 MDHEN, CDR2 SYDVKM. The CDR3 is CASNSAGSGGNQPQHF. In DNA, the CDR3 is TGTGCCAGCAACTCCGCAGGTTCGGGGGGCAATCAGCCCCAGCATTTT.

The V call is TRBV11-2, the J call TRBJ2-5, with 12 bases fitting TRBD2. V lost 7 bases, J lost 7 bases, and 16 bases stayed unmatched. The germline CDR1 and CDR2 sequences are SGHAT and FQNNGV. This CDR3 is built from 17 residues. In nucleotides, the CDR3 is TGTGCCAGCAACCCCGGGGCTAGCGGGAGGGCGTGGGTGACCCAGTACTTC. It codes for CASNPGASGRAWVTQYF. The variable domain in full, completed from reference TRBV11-2 and TRBJ2-5, reads EAGVAQSPRYKIIEKRQSVAFWCNPISGHATLYWYQQILGQGPKLLIQFQNNGVVDDSQLPKDRFSAERLKGVDSTLKIQPAKLEDSAVYLCASNPGASGRAWVTQYFGPGTRLLVL.

CDR3 DNA sequence: TGTGCCAGCAGCCCGGGACAGGCCCGGTATGGCTACACCTTC. Its protein product is CASSPGQARYGYTF. The chain uses TRBV6-1 and TRBJ1-2, with 8 positions matching TRBD1. Germline CDR1 and CDR2: MNHNS and SASEGT. V lost 6 bases to trimming and J lost 5 bases; unmatched junction nucleotides: 8. CDR3 length: 14 amino acids.

CDR3 region: CASSPTSGGDNEQFF. The CDR3 DNA sequence: TGTGCCAGCAGCCCGACTAGCGGGGGGGACAATGAGCAGTTCTTC. The rearrangement joins TRBV7-9 to TRBJ2-1, with 14 bases matching TRBD2. The germline V gene has CDR1 SEHNR and CDR2 FQNEAQ (reference sequence). Trimming took 5 bases from V and 5 from J; bases not matched to a gene: 2. There are 15 residues in the CDR3.

V usage is TRBV20-1 and J usage is TRBJ2-1; TRBD2 might be the D (6 bases). Trimming removed 4 bases at V and 9 bases at J, with 10 bases between. The germline V gene has CDR1 DFQATT and CDR2 SNEGSKA (reference sequence). The CDR3 spans 11 residues. The CDR3 reads CSANRGGEQFF. The CDR3 DNA follows: TGCAGTGCTAATAGGGGAGGTGAGCAGTTCTTC.

For the CDR3, the DNA is TGTGCCAGCAGGACGGTCACTACCTACGAGCAGTACTTC. It encodes CASRTVTTYEQYF. V gene TRBV6-5 combines with J gene TRBJ2-7; no definite D call. Trimming left V 6 bases short and J 2 bases short, with 11 bases between. Germline-derived CDR1 and CDR2 are MNHEY and SVGAGI. This CDR3 is built from 13 residues.

The chain couples TRBV5-1 to TRBJ2-1; no clear D. Germline values: CDR1 SGHRS, CDR2 YFSETQ. The V end was cut by 5 bases, the J end by 0 bases, with 6 bases between. The CDR3 sequence is 13 residues long. The CDR3 sequence is CASRRSSYNEQFF. CDR3 bases: TGCGCCAGCAGGCGGAGCTCCTACAATGAGCAGTTCTTC.

The chain combines TRBV7-2 with TRBJ2-3, with D maybe TRBD2 (6 bases). V shed 2 bases and J shed 2 bases, with 17 bases lying between them. Germline assignment: CDR1 SGHTA and CDR2 FQGNSA. This CDR3 has 17 residues. CDR3 coding DNA: TGTGCCAGCAGCTTAAGGCGGGCGGGGCTACCCACAGATACGCAGTATTTT. Translating gives CASSLRRAGLPTDTQYF.

DNA for the CDR3: TGTGCCAGCAGCCTGAATGGCCAGGGCGCAAAACTGTTTTTT. It is translated as CASSLNGQGAKLFF. The chain combines TRBV14 with TRBJ1-4, with D maybe TRBD1 (5 bases). Germline values: CDR1 SGHDN, CDR2 FVKESK. The V gene lost 4 bases and the J gene lost 10 bases, with 16 bases spanning the gap. This CDR3 has 14 residues.

This chain uses TRBV28 with TRBJ2-7; no firm D call. The CDR3 covers 14 residues. Trimming cost V 2 bases and J 2 bases, with 10 bases left between them. The germline V gene has CDR1 MDHEN and CDR2 SYDVKM. This CDR3 is CASSLAALAYEQYF. In DNA form, the CDR3 reads TGTGCCAGCAGTTTAGCCGCGCTGGCCTACGAGCAGTACTTC.

This sequence joins TRBV7-9 and TRBJ2-5; 13 bases align to TRBD2. The CDR3 length is 16 residues. From germline, CDR1 is SEHNR and CDR2 FQNEAQ (reference sequence). V lost 4 bases to trimming and J lost 2 bases; unmatched junction nucleotides: 4. In DNA form, the CDR3 reads TGTGCCAGCAGCTGGGGACTAGCGGGGACTCAAGAGACCCAGTACTTC. Translating gives CASSWGLAGTQETQYF. The whole variable domain, remainder taken from reference TRBV7-9 and TRBJ2-5, is DTGVSQNPRHKITKRGQNVTFRCDPISEHNRLYWYRQTLGQGPEFLTYFQNEAQLEKSRLLSDRFSAERPKGSFSTLEIQRTEQGDSAMYLCASSWGLAGTQETQYFGPGTRLLVL.

This chain uses TRBV7-9 with TRBJ2-2; TRBD2 is a possible D gene (6 bases). This CDR3 is built from 14 residues. Germline values: CDR1 SEHNR, CDR2 FQNEAQ (reference sequence). The V gene lost 5 bases and the J gene lost 1 base, with 8 bases spanning the gap. CDR3: CASSAGLNTGELFF. CDR3 sequence (DNA): TGTGCCAGCAGCGCGGGGCTGAACACCGGGGAGCTGTTTTTT.

The V gene is TRBV30, the J gene TRBJ1-1; D is unclear. Per the germline V gene, CDR1 is GTSNPN and CDR2 is SVGIG (reference sequence). This CDR3 region has 13 residues. Trimming left V 1 base short and J 1 base short, with 7 bases between. CDR3 DNA: TGTGCCTGGAGTGGTCGGTGGAACACTGAAGCTTTCTTT. Amino acid sequence: CAWSGRWNTEAFF.

The chain joins TRBV2 to TRBJ2-7, with D possibly TRBD2 on 5 matching bases. The V end was cut by 5 bases, the J end by 1 base, with 21 bases between. This CDR3 region has 17 residues. Germline V gene sequence: CDR1 SNHLY, CDR2 FYNNEI. Here the CDR3 reads CASSPRTPGISSYEQYF. CDR3 nucleotides: TGTGCCAGCAGTCCGAGGACTCCGGGGATTTCTTCCTACGAGCAGTACTTC.

The rearrangement joins TRBV6-1 to TRBJ2-5; 8 nucleotides agree with TRBD2. Unmatched junction bases numbered 10, after V lost 8 bases and J lost 2 bases. This CDR3 spans 15 amino acids. Germline V gene lookup returns CDR1 MNHNS and CDR2 SASEGT. The CDR3 loop is CASVPGLAGQETQYF. The CDR3 region has the DNA TGTGCCAGCGTCCCCGGACTAGCCGGGCAAGAGACCCAGTACTTC.

J is TRBJ1-1 and V is TRBV5-4; a possible D gene is TRBD1 (5 bases). Germline CDR1 and CDR2: SGHNT and YYREEE (reference sequence). CDR3 length: 13 residues. V gave up 2 bases and J gave up 4 bases, with 9 bases separating them. CDR3 region: CASSLGGTTEAFF. The CDR3 region has the DNA TGTGCCAGCAGCTTAGGAGGGACCACTGAAGCTTTCTTT. The full variable domain, in which reference TRBV5-4 and TRBJ1-1 provide the parts outside the CDR3, is ETGVTQSPTHLIKTRGQQVTLRCSSQSGHNTVSWYQQALGQGPQFIFQYYREEENGRGNFPPRFSGLQFPNYSSELNVNALELDDSALYLCASSLGGTTEAFFGQGTRLTVV.

The J gene is TRBJ2-1, the V gene TRBV10-1, with 8 positions matching TRBD1. V lost 6 bases and J lost 9; bases outside the gene matches: 7. Germline CDR1 is WNHNN and CDR2 is SYGVQD (reference sequence). The length of the CDR3 is 13 residues. CDR3 in DNA: TGCGCCAGCAGGGCGGACAGGGTGGGTGAGCAGTTCTTC. This codes for CASRADRVGEQFF.

This clone was detected only once. The chain employs TRBV2 and TRBJ2-7, with TRBD1 matching over 8 bases. Germline values: CDR1 SNHLY, CDR2 FYNNEI. V gave up 7 bases and J gave up 0 bases; unmatched junction bases: 11. The CDR3 contains 16 residues. CDR3 sequence: CASTPGTGLGSYEQYF. The CDR3 region has the DNA TGTGCCAGCACCCCAGGGACAGGATTGGGCTCCTACGAGCAGTACTTC.

The chain couples TRBV11-1 to TRBJ2-7; the match to TRBD2 covers 7 bases. J lost 3 bases, V lost 7 bases, and 12 bases had no gene match. The CDR3 loop spans 15 amino acids. Per germline, CDR1 SGHAT and CDR2 FQDESV (reference sequence). The CDR3 DNA reads as TGTGCCAGCACTCGGACCGACGGGGGGAACTACGAGCAGTACTTC. Encoded protein: CASTRTDGGNYEQYF.

V and J are TRBV27 and TRBJ1-1; unclear D gene. Germline CDR1 is MNHEY and CDR2 is SMNVEV (reference sequence). Between the trimmed V and J ends, which lost 5 bases and 3 bases, there was a span of 10 bases. The CDR3 sequence is 13 residues long. Here the CDR3 reads CASSLTQDTEAFF. In DNA, the CDR3 is TGTGCCAGCAGTCTTACCCAGGACACTGAAGCTTTCTTT.

This clone has just one count. The rearrangement links TRBV28 to TRBJ1-2; possible D gene TRBD1, 5 bases. Deletions cut 4 bases from V and 5 bases from J, with 8 bases between. The CDR3 extends over 12 amino acids. From germline, CDR1 is MDHEN and CDR2 SYDVKM. DNA for the CDR3: TGTGCCAGCAGTTGGGGGGGATATGGCTACACCTTC. It specifies CASSWGGYGYTF.

This chain's CDR3 is CASSPIERDTIYF. The CDR3 nucleotides are TGTGCCAGCTCACCCATCGAGCGAGACACCATATATTTT. The gene calls are TRBV18 and TRBJ1-3; D is unclear. The CDR3 runs to 13 residues. V dropped 3 bases and J dropped 8 bases, with 11 bases sitting between them. Germline lookup yields CDR1 KGHSH and CDR2 LQKENI.

V usage is TRBV9 and J usage is TRBJ2-7; the match to TRBD1 covers 9 bases. CDR3 length: 16 amino acids. Germline-derived CDR1 and CDR2 are SGDLS and YYNGEE. V trimming: 0 bases; J trimming: 6 bases; junction bases outside the gene matches: 10. CDR3 region: CASSVGPGTGNSEQYF. DNA of the CDR3: TGTGCCAGCAGCGTAGGCCCCGGGACAGGGAACAGCGAGCAGTACTTC.

The V and J genes are TRBV10-3 and TRBJ1-5, with D unclear. Trimming cost V 4 bases and J 1 base, with 11 bases left between them. The length of the CDR3 is 15 residues. Per the germline V gene, CDR1 is ENHRY and CDR2 is SYGVKD. This CDR3 is CAISGEGLSNQPQHF. The CDR3 region has the DNA TGTGCCATCAGTGGAGAGGGATTGAGCAATCAGCCCCAGCATTTT.

The V and J genes are TRBV7-9 and TRBJ1-3; D unresolved. CDR3 length equals 15 residues. The germline V and J ends were trimmed by 1 base and 0 bases, with 7 bases remaining between them. The V gene's germline CDR1 is SEHNR and CDR2 FQNEAQ (reference sequence). CDR3 sequence reads: CASSLGGSSGNTIYF. The CDR3 nucleotides are TGTGCCAGCAGCTTAGGAGGGAGCTCTGGAAACACCATATATTTT.

V usage is TRBV7-2 and J usage is TRBJ2-3, with D perhaps TRBD2 (6 bases). Trimming left V 5 bases short and J 2 bases short, with 11 bases between. Germline V CDR1 and CDR2: SGHTA, FQGNSA. This CDR3 contains 14 residues. DNA of the CDR3: TGTGCCAGCAGCCGGGGGTCCACCACAGATACGCAGTATTTT. It specifies CASSRGSTTDTQYF. Together with reference TRBV7-2 and TRBJ2-3, the CDR3 gives the full variable domain: GAGVSQSPSNKVTEKGKDVELRCDPISGHTALYWYRQSLGQGLEFLIYFQGNSAPDKSGLPSDRFSAERTGGSVSTLTIQRTQQEDSAVYLCASSRGSTTDTQYFGPGTRLTVL.